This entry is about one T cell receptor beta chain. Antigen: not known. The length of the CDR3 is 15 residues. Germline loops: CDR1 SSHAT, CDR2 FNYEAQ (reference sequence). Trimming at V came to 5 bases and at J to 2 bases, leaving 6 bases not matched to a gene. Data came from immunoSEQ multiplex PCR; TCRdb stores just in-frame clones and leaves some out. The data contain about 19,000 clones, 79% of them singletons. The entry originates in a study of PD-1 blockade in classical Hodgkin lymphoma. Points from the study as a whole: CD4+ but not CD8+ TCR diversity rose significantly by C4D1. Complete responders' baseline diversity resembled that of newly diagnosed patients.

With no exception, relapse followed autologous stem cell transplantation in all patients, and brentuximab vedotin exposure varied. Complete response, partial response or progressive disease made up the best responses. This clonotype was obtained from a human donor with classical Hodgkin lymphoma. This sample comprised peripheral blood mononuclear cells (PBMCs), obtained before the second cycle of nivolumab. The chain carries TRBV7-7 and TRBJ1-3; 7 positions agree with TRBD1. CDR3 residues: CASSKGAAPGNTIYF. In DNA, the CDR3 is TGTGCCAGCAGCAAGGGGGCTGCCCCTGGAAACACCATATATTTT.